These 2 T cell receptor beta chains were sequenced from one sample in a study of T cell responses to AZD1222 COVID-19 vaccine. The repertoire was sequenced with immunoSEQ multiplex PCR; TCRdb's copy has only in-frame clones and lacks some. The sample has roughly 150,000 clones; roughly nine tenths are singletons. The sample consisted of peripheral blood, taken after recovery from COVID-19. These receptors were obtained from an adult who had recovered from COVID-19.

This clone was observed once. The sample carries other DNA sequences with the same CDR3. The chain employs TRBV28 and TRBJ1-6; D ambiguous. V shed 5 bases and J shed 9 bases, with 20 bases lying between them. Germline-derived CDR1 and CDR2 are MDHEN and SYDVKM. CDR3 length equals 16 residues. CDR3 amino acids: CASSPRGVGLVSPLHF. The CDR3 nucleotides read TGTGCCAGCAGTCCCCGGGGTGTAGGGCTCGTTTCACCCCTCCACTTT.

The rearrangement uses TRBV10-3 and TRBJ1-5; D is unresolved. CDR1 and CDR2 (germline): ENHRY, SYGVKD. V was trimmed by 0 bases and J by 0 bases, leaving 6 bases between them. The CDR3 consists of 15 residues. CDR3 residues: CAISESSDSNQPQHF. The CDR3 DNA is TGTGCCATCAGTGAGTCGTCAGATAGCAATCAGCCCCAGCATTTT.